Listed here are 26 T cell receptor beta chains from one sample, sequenced in a study of shared clonotypes between healthy human individuals. The assay was immunoSEQ multiplex PCR, and TCRdb's table has in-frame clones only and misses some. Here the sample spans about 580,000 clones, 98% being singletons. Terminally differentiated effector memory CD45RA+ cells were excluded from the naive CD8 cells, which were CD45RO-negative and positively selected for CCR7. The sequenced sample consisted of naive CD8+ T cells sorted from blood. The origin of the receptors is a man aged 25-45 years in good health.

This clone was found once. Other DNA sequences in this specimen translate into the identical CDR3. This sequence joins TRBV27 and TRBJ2-3; maybe TRBD2 (5 bases). CDR1 is MNHEY, CDR2 SMNVEV, per germline (reference sequence). This CDR3 spans 13 amino acids. The ends were cut back, 3 bases at V and 1 base at J, with 5 bases in the middle. As DNA, the CDR3 is TGTGCCAGCAGTTTGAGGGGCACAGATACGCAGTATTTT. Its translation is CASSLRGTDTQYF.

V usage is TRBV11-2 and J usage is TRBJ1-1, with 8 positions matching TRBD1. Germline CDR1 is SGHAT and CDR2 is FQNNGV. The CDR3 extends over 16 amino acids. The V and J ends lost 7 bases and 0 bases, in that order; junction bases with no gene match: 10. Here the CDR3 reads CASTWGTGSLNTEAFF. As DNA, the CDR3 is TGTGCCAGCACCTGGGGGACAGGCAGCCTGAACACTGAAGCTTTCTTT. The full variable domain, completed using reference TRBV11-2 and TRBJ1-1, is EAGVAQSPRYKIIEKRQSVAFWCNPISGHATLYWYQQILGQGPKLLIQFQNNGVVDDSQLPKDRFSAERLKGVDSTLKIQPAKLEDSAVYLCASTWGTGSLNTEAFFGQGTRLTVV.

This chain connects TRBV28 to TRBJ2-7, with 9 nucleotides matching TRBD1. Germline CDR1 MDHEN, CDR2 SYDVKM. CDR3 size: 14 residues. V lost 6 bases, J lost 3 bases, and 6 bases stayed unmatched. This CDR3 is CASSSNRGLYEQYF. CDR3 DNA sequence: TGTGCCAGCAGCTCGAACAGGGGGCTCTACGAGCAGTACTTC.

The J gene is TRBJ2-1, the V gene TRBV11-3, with D unclear. The CDR3 runs to 13 residues. Germline values: CDR1 SGHNT, CDR2 YENEEA. Trimming stripped 5 bases from V and 8 bases from J, with 13 bases between. CDR3 residues: CASSPNPSDEQFF. CDR3 coding DNA: TGTGCCAGCAGCCCAAACCCTTCCGATGAGCAGTTCTTC.

This chain uses TRBV7-9 with TRBJ2-2; TRBD1 agrees at 9 bases. The CDR3 runs 14 residues. Germline V gene data show CDR1 as SEHNR and CDR2 as FQNEAQ (reference sequence). V trimming: 4 bases; J trimming: 8 bases; junction bases outside the gene matches: 5. This CDR3 reads CASSWDRDRGELFF. The CDR3 coding sequence is TGTGCCAGCAGCTGGGACAGGGACAGGGGGGAGCTGTTTTTT.

This clone was seen just once. CDR3 bases: TGCGCCAGCAGCTCGGGACAGGGGGCAAACGAGCAGTACTTC. This encodes CASSSGQGANEQYF. The chain combines TRBV4-1 with TRBJ2-7, with TRBD1 matching 12 bases. J lost 5 bases, V lost 5 bases, and 4 bases had no gene match. The CDR3 contains 14 residues. The germline CDR1 and CDR2 sequences are MGHRA and YSYEKL.

V gene TRBV27 combines with J gene TRBJ2-1, with 7 bases lining up with TRBD2. The CDR3 length is 16 residues. CDR1 is MNHEY and CDR2 is SMNVEV in the germline V gene (reference sequence). Trimming took 6 bases from V and 2 from J; bases not matched to a gene: 10. CDR3 nucleotides: TGTGCCAGCAGCCCCAAAGGCGGGGGACCCTACAATGAGCAGTTCTTC. This codes for CASSPKGGGPYNEQFF.

This chain links TRBV29-1 with TRBJ2-1; 8 bases fit TRBD2. CDR1 SQVTM and CDR2 ANQGSEA come from the germline V gene. The V and J ends lost 3 bases and 0 bases, in that order; junction bases with no gene match: 4. This CDR3 region has 15 residues. This CDR3 is CSVEIAGHSYNEQFF. The CDR3 DNA is TGCAGCGTTGAGATAGCGGGACACTCCTACAATGAGCAGTTCTTC.

The chain has TRBV5-1 and TRBJ2-1, with D maybe TRBD1 (6 bases). Trimming cost V 3 bases and J 2 bases, with 12 bases left between them. CDR3 size: 15 residues. CDR1 and CDR2 from the germline V gene are SGHRS and YFSETQ. CDR3 sequence reads: CASSSLQGPYNEQFF. Written as DNA, the CDR3 is TGCGCCAGCAGCTCGCTACAGGGTCCCTACAATGAGCAGTTCTTC.

The rearrangement links TRBV29-1 to TRBJ2-1, with 13 bases lining up with TRBD2. The CDR3 length is 17 residues. V shed 7 bases, J shed 6 bases, and the junction held 15 bases outside the gene matches. The V gene's germline CDR1 is SQVTM and CDR2 ANQGSEA. CDR3 in amino acids: CSEWTSGSPTEGNEQFF. The CDR3 DNA reads TGCAGCGAGTGGACTAGCGGGAGTCCTACTGAGGGCAATGAGCAGTTCTTC.

DNA for the CDR3: TGCAGCGTTGAATGGGGTCGGGACAGGGAGGGAAATGAGCAGTTCTTC. It yields the protein CSVEWGRDREGNEQFF. The gene calls are TRBV29-1 and TRBJ2-1; 9 bases map to TRBD1. The CDR3 runs 16 residues. Germline V gives CDR1 SQVTM, CDR2 ANQGSEA. After removal of 2 bases from V and 7 bases from J, the junction contained 12 bases not matched to a gene.

The rearrangement links TRBV4-1 to TRBJ1-5; 9 bases are shared with TRBD1. There are 15 residues in the CDR3. Germline loops: CDR1 MGHRA, CDR2 YSYEKL. With 3 bases clipped from V and 4 bases from J, the junction kept 4 bases outside the gene matches. The CDR3 region has the DNA TGCGCCAGCAGCCATGGGACAGGGCTTAATCAGCCCCAGCATTTT. Translated, it gives CASSHGTGLNQPQHF.

The chain employs TRBV7-8 and TRBJ2-7; tentative D call: TRBD1 (6 bases). Looked up from germline, CDR1 is SGHVS and CDR2 is FQNEAQ. V was cut by 5 bases and J by 3 bases, with 17 bases left in between. The CDR3 length is 15 residues. The CDR3 is CASSQPAGESYEQYF. Here the CDR3 DNA reads TGTGCCAGCAGCCAGCCGGCAGGGGAAAGCTACGAGCAGTACTTC.

The chain links TRBV9 to TRBJ1-2, with D perhaps matching TRBD1 (6 bases). The CDR3 is 13 residues long. V lost 3 bases, J lost 4 bases, and 10 bases lay in between. Germline V CDR1 and CDR2: SGDLS, YYNGEE. CDR3: CASSGYRAYGYTF. CDR3 DNA sequence: TGTGCCAGCAGCGGCTACAGGGCCTATGGCTACACCTTC. Using reference TRBV9 and TRBJ1-2 for the parts outside the CDR3, the full variable domain is DSGVTQTPKHLITATGQRVTLRCSPRSGDLSVYWYQQSLDQGLQFLIQYYNGEERAKGNILERFSAQQFPDLHSELNLSSLELGDSALYFCASSGYRAYGYTFGSGTRLTVV.

The rearrangement uses TRBV7-6 and TRBJ2-7, with D perhaps being TRBD1 or TRBD2 (6 bases each). Between the trimmed V and J ends, which lost 0 bases and 7 bases, there was a span of 10 bases. The germline gives CDR1 SGHVS, CDR2 FNYEAQ. This CDR3 region has 13 residues. CDR3 region: CASSLAQGREQYF. The DNA of the CDR3 is TGTGCCAGCAGCTTAGCCCAGGGGAGGGAGCAGTACTTC.

The chain joins TRBV4-1 to TRBJ2-1; 12 bases agree with TRBD2. This CDR3 is built from 17 residues. Per germline, CDR1 MGHRA and CDR2 YSYEKL. The V segment lost 1 base and the J segment 9 bases; nucleotides outside the gene matches: 10. The CDR3 DNA reads TGCGCCAGCAGCCAAGTCCCTCTGACTAGCGGGAGTGGTGAGCAGTTCTTC. It translates to CASSQVPLTSGSGEQFF.

This CDR3 reads CASRPGAQIGEQFF. The DNA of the CDR3 is TGTGCCAGCAGACCCGGGGCCCAAATTGGAGAGCAGTTCTTC. The V gene is TRBV27, the J gene TRBJ2-1, with D perhaps given as TRBD1 or TRBD2 (5 bases each). Germline V gene data show CDR1 as MNHEY and CDR2 as SMNVEV (reference sequence). Trimming stripped 6 bases from V and 10 bases from J, with 19 bases between. The CDR3 consists of 14 residues.

This rearrangement joins TRBV7-2 to TRBJ2-7; D call uncertain. V lost 5 bases and J 4 bases, leaving 9 bases between the germline ends. Germline CDR1 and CDR2: SGHTA and FQGNSA. CDR3 length: 12 residues. CDR3 sequence: CASSLHLYEQYF. CDR3 coding DNA: TGTGCCAGCAGCCTGCACTTGTACGAGCAGTACTTC. The whole variable domain, remainder taken from reference TRBV7-2 and TRBJ2-7, is GAGVSQSPSNKVTEKGKDVELRCDPISGHTALYWYRQSLGQGLEFLIYFQGNSAPDKSGLPSDRFSAERTGGSVSTLTIQRTQQEDSAVYLCASSLHLYEQYFGPGTRLTVT.

The chain combines TRBV9 with TRBJ1-1; D call uncertain. Trimming took 0 bases from V and 0 from J, leaving 9 bases between them. CDR1 and CDR2 from the germline V gene are SGDLS and YYNGEE. The CDR3 has 15 residues. The CDR3 DNA reads as TGTGCCAGCAGCGTAGGTATGGGAATGAACACTGAAGCTTTCTTT. This gives the protein CASSVGMGMNTEAFF.

The V gene is TRBV7-9, the J gene TRBJ2-3; the match to TRBD2 covers 7 bases. The CDR3 has 13 amino acids. Per the germline V gene, CDR1 is SEHNR and CDR2 is FQNEAQ (reference sequence). V lost 5 bases to trimming and J lost 5 bases; unmatched junction nucleotides: 4. The DNA for the CDR3 is TGTGCCAGCAGCCTAGGACTAGTAGATACGCAGTATTTT. As protein: CASSLGLVDTQYF.

The V and J genes are TRBV7-9 and TRBJ2-7; either TRBD1 or TRBD2 may supply D (6 bases each). The V end was cut by 1 base, the J end by 2 bases, with 9 bases between. The CDR3 length is 14 residues. In germline, CDR1 is SEHNR, CDR2 FQNEAQ (reference sequence). The CDR3 region has the DNA TGTGCCAGCAGCTTAGACAGGGAGGCCTACGAGCAGTACTTC. Protein sequence: CASSLDREAYEQYF.

The chain recombines TRBV5-4 with TRBJ2-7; weak D call: TRBD1 (5 bases). Trimming stripped 2 bases from V and 4 bases from J, with 10 bases between. Germline V CDR1 and CDR2: SGHNT, YYREEE (reference sequence). This CDR3 comprises 13 residues. The CDR3 region is CASSFDSTYEQYF. The CDR3 coding sequence is TGTGCCAGCAGCTTTGACAGTACATACGAGCAGTACTTC. Supplemented by reference TRBV5-4 and TRBJ2-7, the full variable domain reads ETGVTQSPTHLIKTRGQQVTLRCSSQSGHNTVSWYQQALGQGPQFIFQYYREEENGRGNFPPRFSGLQFPNYSSELNVNALELDDSALYLCASSFDSTYEQYFGPGTRLTVT.

This clone has just one count. V is TRBV15 and J is TRBJ1-5; TRBD1 might be the D (5 bases). From germline, CDR1 is LNHNV and CDR2 YYDKDF (reference sequence). The CDR3 extends over 14 amino acids. Deletions cut 3 bases from V and 6 bases from J, with 12 bases between. CDR3 protein: CATSSGGGVQPQHF. CDR3 bases: TGTGCCACCAGCAGCGGCGGAGGGGTTCAGCCCCAGCATTTT. Supplemented by reference TRBV15 and TRBJ1-5, the full variable domain reads DAMVIQNPRYQVTQFGKPVTLSCSQTLNHNVMYWYQQKSSQAPKLLFHYYDKDFNNEADTPDNFQSRRPNTSFCFLDIRSPGLGDTAMYLCATSSGGGVQPQHFGDGTRLSIL.

CDR3 sequence reads: CAISESIGGSEQYF. In DNA form, the CDR3 reads TGTGCCATCAGTGAGTCGATCGGGGGAAGCGAGCAGTACTTC. The chain joins TRBV10-3 to TRBJ2-7; D possibly corresponds to TRBD2 (6 bases). This CDR3 has 14 residues. V lost 0 bases to trimming and J lost 6 bases, with 12 bases between them. Germline V lookup: CDR1 ENHRY, CDR2 SYGVKD.

The chain is built from TRBV21-1 and TRBJ1-4. TRBV21-1 is tagged as a pseudogene. There are 16 residues in the CDR3. CDR3 residues: CASRLNGGVWGEKLFF. CDR3 nucleotide sequence: TGTGCCAGCAGACTGAACGGAGGGGTGTGGGGTGAAAAACTGTTTTTT.

This clone was counted a single time. The chain employs TRBV29-1 and TRBJ2-7; D may be TRBD1 (7 bases). Between the trimmed V and J ends, which lost 6 bases and 4 bases, there was a span of 13 bases. CDR3 length: 12 residues. CDR1 SQVTM and CDR2 ANQGSEA come from the germline V gene. CDR3 sequence (DNA): TGCAGCGTGACCAGGGGGGAGTACGAGCAGTACTTC. It yields the protein CSVTRGEYEQYF.